These 20 T cell receptor beta chains share one sample of origin, sequenced in a study of control samples from healthy donors and cancer patients. TCRdb's table, derived via immunoSEQ multiplex PCR, lists solely in-frame clones and lacks some. The sample lists about 85,000 clones; approximately 88% were seen once. The sequenced sample was blood. All receptors derive from a woman in her fifties or sixties in good health.

The chain uses TRBV28 and TRBJ2-7; 7 bases align to TRBD1. Germline loops: CDR1 MDHEN, CDR2 SYDVKM. The CDR3 runs to 14 residues. V dropped 8 bases and J dropped 2; count of bases not matched to a gene: 9. The CDR3 loop reads CASLSRDRPYEQYF. CDR3 sequence (DNA): TGTGCCAGCCTAAGCCGGGACAGACCCTACGAGCAGTACTTC.

This rearrangement joins TRBV7-9 to TRBJ1-1, with TRBD1 identical over 10 bases. Losses at the gene ends were 3 bases for V and 3 bases for J; bases not matched to a gene: 7. Germline lookup yields CDR1 SEHNR and CDR2 FQNEAQ (reference sequence). The CDR3 is 16 residues long. CDR3 coding DNA: TGTGCCAGCAGCTTTAGACAGGGGGCGAGAGACACTGAAGCTTTCTTT. The encoded protein is CASSFRQGARDTEAFF.

The chain uses TRBV6-5 and TRBJ2-5; 10 nucleotides line up with TRBD1. Germline lookup yields CDR1 MNHEY and CDR2 SVGAGI. The V and J ends lost 5 bases and 2 bases, in that order; junction bases with no gene match: 5. The CDR3 runs to 15 residues. Here the CDR3 reads CASSPPGQGQETQYF. The CDR3 DNA reads as TGTGCCAGCAGTCCACCGGGACAGGGGCAAGAGACCCAGTACTTC.

The chain has TRBV18 and TRBJ2-7, with 8 bases that match TRBD1. The CDR3 covers 16 residues. The V gene end was trimmed by 3 bases and the J gene end by 5 bases; junction bases not matched to a gene: 12. Per germline, CDR1 KGHSH and CDR2 LQKENI. The CDR3 DNA sequence: TGTGCCAGCTCACCGAACCAGGGGGCAATTCCCCACGAGCAGTACTTC. Translated: CASSPNQGAIPHEQYF.

The chain uses TRBV29-1 and TRBJ1-2; D not certain. The CDR3 covers 12 residues. In germline, CDR1 is SQVTM, CDR2 ANQGSEA. V was clipped by 3 bases and J by 7 bases, with 12 bases between them. CDR3 loop: CSVDSSRRGYTF. Here the CDR3 DNA reads TGCAGCGTTGATTCTTCCAGACGTGGCTACACCTTC.

The chain uses TRBV12-3 or TRBV12-4 and TRBJ2-7, with D perhaps matching TRBD2 (5 bases). Trimming pared 6 bases from V and 6 bases from J, leaving 15 bases between. The CDR3 has 13 amino acids. The CDR3 is CASSPPVGAEQYF. The DNA for the CDR3 is TGTGCCAGCAGCCCCCCTGTGGGAGCCGAGCAGTACTTC.

This clone was seen once. V and J are TRBV29-1 and TRBJ1-2; 8 nucleotides align to TRBD1. Trimming took 6 bases from V and 5 from J; bases not matched to a gene: 5. The V gene's germline CDR1 is SQVTM and CDR2 ANQGSEA. This CDR3 has 12 residues. The DNA for the CDR3 is TGCAGCGTAGCCCAGGGGGCGTATGGCTACACCTTC. Residues: CSVAQGAYGYTF. Full variable domain (remainder filled in from reference TRBV29-1 and TRBJ1-2): SAVISQKPSRDICQRGTSLTIQCQVDSQVTMMFWYRQQPGQSLTLIATANQGSEATYESGFVIDKFPISRPNLTFSTLTVSNMSPEDSSIYLCSVAQGAYGYTFGSGTRLTVV.

The gene calls are TRBV18 and TRBJ1-2; no clear D gene. Germline assignment: CDR1 KGHSH and CDR2 LQKENI. V lost 2 bases to trimming and J lost 4 bases, with 11 bases between them. This CDR3 spans 14 amino acids. The CDR3 region is CASSPLAAVYGYTF. CDR3 sequence (DNA): TGTGCCAGCTCACCATTGGCGGCTGTCTATGGCTACACCTTC.

The chain joins TRBV7-2 to TRBJ1-3, with D perhaps matching TRBD1 (6 bases). Germline V gene lookup returns CDR1 SGHTA and CDR2 FQGNSA. This CDR3 is built from 13 residues. Deletions cut 4 bases from V and 7 bases from J, with 11 bases between. In DNA, the CDR3 is TGTGCCAGCAGCTCCAGGGGTGGGAACACCATATATTTT. It is translated as CASSSRGGNTIYF.

This clone is a singleton in its sample. The chain has TRBV7-2 and TRBJ1-4, with D possibly matching TRBD1 (6 bases). The germline gives CDR1 SGHTA, CDR2 FQGNSA. The CDR3 is 14 residues long. Trimming cost V 5 bases and J 5 bases, with 12 bases left between them. CDR3 sequence: CASSLVTGNEKLFF. The CDR3, as DNA: TGTGCCAGCAGCCTAGTGACAGGCAATGAAAAACTGTTTTTT.

The rearrangement links TRBV27 to TRBJ1-5; possibly TRBD1 for D (5 bases). This CDR3 is 15 amino acids long. V was trimmed by 5 bases and J by 7 bases, leaving 18 bases between them. Germline V gives CDR1 MNHEY, CDR2 SMNVEV (reference sequence). CDR3 DNA sequence: TGTGCCAGCAGTCCCCACGTCTTACAGGTCCAGCCCCAGCATTTT. It translates to CASSPHVLQVQPQHF.

This clone was counted a single time. The J gene is TRBJ1-1, the V gene TRBV30; the D gene is possibly TRBD1 (5 bases). The CDR3 has 14 residues. Germline values: CDR1 GTSNPN, CDR2 SVGIG (reference sequence). Deletions cut 2 bases from V and 2 bases from J, with 12 bases between. The CDR3, as DNA: TGTGCCTGGAGTTGGGCAGGGAGAAACACTGAAGCTTTCTTT. Its translation is CAWSWAGRNTEAFF. The full variable domain, rest sourced from reference TRBV30 and TRBJ1-1, is SQTIHQWPATLVQPVGSPLSLECTVEGTSNPNLYWYRQAAGRGLQLLFYSVGIGQISSEVPQNLSASRPQDRQFILSSKKLLLSDSGFYLCAWSWAGRNTEAFFGQGTRLTVV.

This clone was found a few times. The chain carries TRBV5-4 and TRBJ2-5; perhaps TRBD1 as D (6 bases). The length of the CDR3 is 14 residues. Germline V gives CDR1 SGHNT, CDR2 YYREEE (reference sequence). The ends were cut back, 4 bases at V and 5 bases at J, with 15 bases in the middle. CDR3 loop: CASSQTGLDETQYF. CDR3 nucleotide sequence: TGTGCCAGCAGCCAAACAGGGTTGGATGAGACCCAGTACTTC.

The genes are TRBV9 and TRBJ2-1; TRBD2 aligns across 12 bases. Looked up from germline, CDR1 is SGDLS and CDR2 is YYNGEE. The CDR3 has 16 amino acids. With 3 bases clipped from V and 7 bases from J, the junction kept 8 bases outside the gene matches. CDR3 protein: CASSEAGLAGKNEQFF. As DNA, the CDR3 is TGTGCCAGCAGCGAGGCCGGACTAGCGGGAAAAAATGAGCAGTTCTTC.

The V and J genes are TRBV6-2 or TRBV6-3 and TRBJ2-7; 8 bases match TRBD1. The ends lost 4 bases at V and 0 bases at J; junction bases unmatched: 11. CDR3 length: 17 amino acids. Germline V gene lookup returns CDR1 MNHEY and CDR2 SVGEGT. CDR3 protein: CASSWRLGDRSSYEQYF. The CDR3 DNA reads as TGTGCCAGCAGTTGGAGACTTGGGGACAGGTCCTCCTACGAGCAGTACTTC.

The gene calls are TRBV4-1 and TRBJ1-6, with D hard to call. This CDR3 has 13 residues. Germline CDR1 reads MGHRA; CDR2 reads YSYEKL. V lost 1 base to trimming and J lost 6 bases, with 4 bases between them. CDR3 in amino acids: CASSQGVNSPLHF. The CDR3 DNA is TGCGCCAGCAGCCAAGGGGTTAATTCACCCCTCCACTTT.

The V gene is TRBV15, the J gene TRBJ1-4, with a tentative D call TRBD1 (5 bases). Between the trimmed V and J ends, which lost 0 bases and 7 bases, there was a span of 12 bases. The CDR3 covers 15 residues. Germline lookup yields CDR1 LNHNV and CDR2 YYDKDF (reference sequence). Here the CDR3 DNA reads TGTGCCACCAGCAGAGAGGGCCAGGGCAGTGAAAAACTGTTTTTT. Encoded protein: CATSREGQGSEKLFF.

The chain links TRBV6-5 to TRBJ2-5, with D unclear. Trimming removed 6 bases from V and 4 bases from J, with 9 bases in between. This CDR3 has 12 residues. Germline V CDR1 and CDR2: MNHEY, SVGAGI. The CDR3 nucleotides are TGTGCCAGCAGCCCCCGGCCAGAGACCCAGTACTTC. This gives the protein CASSPRPETQYF.

This clone was counted once. This chain joins TRBV11-2 and TRBJ2-1; 10 nucleotides line up with TRBD2. Trimming at V came to 2 bases and at J to 9 bases, leaving 10 bases not matched to a gene. There are 16 residues in the CDR3. Germline-derived CDR1 and CDR2 are SGHAT and FQNNGV. CDR3 sequence: CASSLTLSGGLGEQFF. The CDR3 DNA follows: TGTGCCAGCAGCTTAACCCTTAGCGGGGGGTTAGGTGAGCAGTTCTTC.

This clone was recorded once. V and J are TRBV10-3 and TRBJ1-2; the match to TRBD1 covers 8 bases. Germline V gene sequence: CDR1 ENHRY, CDR2 SYGVKD. The junction had 6 bases not matched to a gene; V was cut back by 4 bases and J by 5 bases. The CDR3 covers 14 residues. Here the CDR3 reads CAISGTGSGYGYTF. For the CDR3, the DNA is TGTGCCATCAGTGGGACAGGGTCGGGATATGGCTACACCTTC.